The entry below gives a single TCR beta chain sequence along with its context. Per the original data handling: Amplification from reference gene primers served as the basis for estimated nucleated cell counts. Sequenced by immunoSEQ multiplex PCR; TCRdb stores in-frame clones only, minus some. Clonal size and the V and J genes are those of that table, whereas D and trimming came from the DNA. The repertoire includes roughly 62,000 clones, around 87% of them detected once, and about 9.4% sits in the top ten. This entry belongs to a study of blood T cell repertoires in COVID-19. The wider study: Samples of COVID-19 (acute and convalescent) were obtained from the United States, Italy and Spain.

The CDR3 has 16 residues. After removal of 3 bases from V and 6 bases from J, the junction contained 11 bases not matched to a gene. This TCR was sampled from a human donor with acute or convalescent COVID-19. The donor label of this sample is uncertain. Sequenced material: peripheral blood. V usage is TRBV23-1 and J usage is TRBJ1-5, with 7 bases lining up with TRBD1. TRBV23-1 is classed as an ORF, of uncertain function. The CDR3 nucleotides are TGCGCCAGCAGTCAGTGTGTCCAGGGGGAAAGTCAGCCCCAGCATTTT. Translation: CASSQCVQGESQPQHF.